This entry lists 3 T cell receptor beta chains sequenced from one sample in a study of blood T cell repertoires in COVID-19. The repertoire was sequenced with immunoSEQ multiplex PCR; TCRdb's copy has only in-frame clones and lacks some. The sample includes roughly 300,000 clones, roughly 80% of them seen just once. The sample consisted of peripheral blood. These receptors all stem from a woman aged 45-60 years who had recovered from COVID-19.

This chain connects TRBV27 to TRBJ2-2, with 15 bases lining up with TRBD2. J lost 5 bases, V lost 7 bases, and 14 bases had no gene match. The CDR3 spans 19 residues. Germline CDR1 and CDR2: MNHEY and SMNVEV (reference sequence). The CDR3 spells CASTGGGTSGRPRTGELFF. The CDR3 DNA reads as TGTGCCAGCACCGGGGGGGGGACTAGCGGGAGGCCGAGGACCGGGGAGCTGTTTTTT.

The rearrangement links TRBV5-1 to TRBJ2-2; TRBD1 matches at 9 bases. V lost 4 bases and J lost 3; bases outside the gene matches: 4. This CDR3 comprises 15 residues. Germline CDR1 reads SGHRS; CDR2 reads YFSETQ. The CDR3 DNA reads TGCGCCAGCAGCCCCCGGACAGGGGACACCGGGGAGCTGTTTTTT. Translating gives CASSPRTGDTGELFF.

The chain employs TRBV7-2 and TRBJ1-2, with a weak D call TRBD1 (6 bases). CDR1 and CDR2 from the germline V gene are SGHTA and FQGNSA. The CDR3 spans 15 residues. Trimming removed 1 base at V and 0 bases at J, with 9 bases between. CDR3 nucleotide sequence: TGTGCCAGCAGCTTAGAGACAGGAGCTAACTATGGCTACACCTTC. Its protein product is CASSLETGANYGYTF. Drawing the rest from reference TRBV7-2 and TRBJ1-2, the complete variable domain is GAGVSQSPSNKVTEKGKDVELRCDPISGHTALYWYRQSLGQGLEFLIYFQGNSAPDKSGLPSDRFSAERTGGSVSTLTIQRTQQEDSAVYLCASSLETGANYGYTFGSGTRLTVV.